These 24 T cell receptor beta chains came from one sample sequenced in a study of blood T cell repertoires in COVID-19. Profiled with immunoSEQ multiplex PCR; TCRdb holds only in-frame clones, not every one. Here the sample spans 250,000 to 300,000 clones, about 88% being singletons. The sample consisted of peripheral blood. The receptor source for this set is a young man with active or convalescent COVID-19.

This rearrangement joins TRBV5-6 to TRBJ2-3; D perhaps matches TRBD2 (5 bases). V lost 0 bases to trimming and J lost 4 bases, with 9 bases between them. CDR1 and CDR2 (germline): SGHDT, YYEEEE. The CDR3 is made up of 14 amino acids. CDR3 residues: CASSLAGIADTQYF. The DNA for the CDR3 is TGTGCCAGCAGCTTGGCGGGGATCGCAGATACGCAGTATTTT.

The V call is TRBV10-1, the J call TRBJ2-5; the D gene is possibly TRBD1 (6 bases). Germline CDR1 and CDR2: WNHNN and SYGVQD (reference sequence). The V end was cut by 0 bases, the J end by 2 bases, with 10 bases between. The CDR3 runs 15 residues. The DNA of the CDR3 is TGCGCCAGCAGTGAGTCGAGAGGGGGTCAAGAGACCCAGTACTTC. It is translated as CASSESRGGQETQYF.

The CDR3 spells CASRINRDLMNTEAFF. The CDR3 DNA reads TGTGCCAGCAGGATAAACAGGGACCTGATGAACACTGAAGCTTTCTTT. The chain is built from TRBV2 and TRBJ1-1; tentative D call: TRBD1 (6 bases). The CDR3 covers 16 residues. Trimming left V 6 bases short and J 0 bases short, with 17 bases between. The V gene's germline CDR1 is SNHLY and CDR2 FYNNEI.

Only one count was recorded for this clone. The rearrangement uses TRBV7-2 and TRBJ2-1; a possible D gene is TRBD1 (6 bases). Trimming took off 2 bases at V and 2 bases at J, with 13 bases between the two ends. This CDR3 has 16 residues. Germline CDR1 is SGHTA and CDR2 is FQGNSA. The DNA of the CDR3 is TGTGCCAGCAGCTTAAGGGACATGATGACCTACAATGAGCAGTTCTTC. Amino acids: CASSLRDMMTYNEQFF.

CDR3 sequence reads: CASAGPDTQYF. Written as DNA, the CDR3 is TGTGCCAGCGCAGGGCCAGATACGCAGTATTTT. The J gene is TRBJ2-3, the V gene TRBV19; maybe TRBD1 (5 bases). V was pared by 9 bases and J by 4 bases, with 8 bases between. The CDR3 is made up of 11 amino acids. Germline CDR1 and CDR2: LNHDA and SQIVND (reference sequence).

The chain uses TRBV30 and TRBJ2-7, with 8 bases aligning to TRBD1. CDR3 length: 13 residues. Germline CDR1 and CDR2: GTSNPN and SVGIG (reference sequence). V dropped 0 bases and J dropped 4; count of bases not matched to a gene: 2. CDR3 in amino acids: CAWSVGQEYEQYF. DNA for the CDR3: TGTGCCTGGAGTGTGGGACAGGAGTACGAGCAGTACTTC.

The rearrangement links TRBV18 to TRBJ2-7; TRBD1 is a possible D gene (5 bases). The CDR3 has 13 residues. CDR1 and CDR2 (germline): KGHSH, LQKENI. Trimming removed 6 bases at V and 3 bases at J, with 12 bases between. The CDR3 nucleotides are TGTGCCAGCTCTGAACAGGTGAGCTACGAGCAGTACTTC. This codes for CASSEQVSYEQYF.

This clone has a handful of counts. The V and J genes are TRBV10-2 and TRBJ1-4; D is ambiguous. This CDR3 region has 13 residues. From germline, CDR1 is WSHSY and CDR2 SAAADI. The V and J ends lost 5 bases and 8 bases respectively, with 12 bases between them. The CDR3 reads CASSRGYEEKLFF. In DNA form, the CDR3 reads TGCGCCAGCAGTCGAGGGTATGAAGAAAAACTGTTTTTT.

The genes are TRBV7-8 and TRBJ2-7; D ambiguous. Germline CDR1 reads SGHVS; CDR2 reads FQNEAQ. Trimming left V 2 bases short and J 5 bases short, with 10 bases between. The CDR3 extends over 13 amino acids. The CDR3, as DNA: TGTGCCAGCAGCTTATCCGCGGCCCACGAGCAGTACTTC. It yields the protein CASSLSAAHEQYF.

The chain joins TRBV5-1 to TRBJ2-3; tentatively, D is TRBD1 (6 bases). Germline lookup yields CDR1 SGHRS and CDR2 YFSETQ. V lost 0 bases and J lost 0, with 8 bases in between. This CDR3 has 15 amino acids. The CDR3 DNA follows: TGCGCCAGCAGCTTGGGGGGGACAAGCACAGATACGCAGTATTTT. Encoded protein: CASSLGGTSTDTQYF.

The chain has TRBV4-1 and TRBJ1-6; 8 bases are a match to TRBD1. Germline V gene lookup returns CDR1 MGHRA and CDR2 YSYEKL. V lost 4 bases, J lost 9 bases, and 5 bases stayed unmatched. The CDR3 loop spans 14 amino acids. CDR3 sequence reads: CASSPGQGASPLHF. In DNA form, the CDR3 reads TGCGCCAGCAGCCCAGGACAGGGTGCTTCACCCCTCCACTTT.

V usage is TRBV19 and J usage is TRBJ1-6, with unresolved D. There are 13 residues in the CDR3. From germline, CDR1 is LNHDA and CDR2 SQIVND (reference sequence). Trimming pared 7 bases from V and 9 bases from J, leaving 13 bases between. The CDR3 is CASTRGVSSPLHF. The CDR3 bases are TGTGCCAGTACTCGCGGGGTCAGTTCACCCCTCCACTTT.

The chain joins TRBV2 to TRBJ2-1, with 13 bases identical to TRBD2. V trimming: 6 bases; J trimming: 6 bases; junction bases outside the gene matches: 8. There are 16 residues in the CDR3. Germline values: CDR1 SNHLY, CDR2 FYNNEI. CDR3 protein: CASSRLWTSGGNEQFF. In nucleotides, the CDR3 is TGTGCCAGCAGCCGCTTATGGACTAGCGGGGGCAATGAGCAGTTCTTC.

V gene TRBV7-9 combines with J gene TRBJ2-3; a possible D gene is TRBD2 (6 bases). V was clipped by 5 bases and J by 1 base, with 7 bases between them. CDR1 and CDR2 (germline): SEHNR, FQNEAQ (reference sequence). The CDR3 has 13 residues. The DNA for the CDR3 is TGTGCCAGCAGCACGGGAGGCACAGATACGCAGTATTTT. Its translation: CASSTGGTDTQYF.

This clone was seen more than once but under ten times. The chain employs TRBV6-5 and TRBJ1-5, with TRBD1 matching 7 bases. This CDR3 contains 15 residues. After removal of 6 bases from V and 4 bases from J, the junction contained 9 bases not matched to a gene. In germline, CDR1 is MNHEY, CDR2 SVGAGI. The CDR3 sequence: CASRTGSHWNQPQHF. CDR3 DNA sequence: TGTGCCAGCAGGACAGGGTCCCACTGGAATCAGCCCCAGCATTTT.

Here the CDR3 reads CASNWDRGAEQYF. The CDR3 coding sequence is TGCGCCAGCAATTGGGACAGGGGGGCCGAGCAGTACTTC. The rearrangement uses TRBV10-2 and TRBJ2-7; TRBD1 agrees at 11 bases. CDR1 and CDR2 (germline): WSHSY, SAAADI. After removal of 7 bases from V and 6 bases from J, the junction contained 5 bases not matched to a gene. The CDR3 spans 13 residues.

A few counts support this clone. This rearrangement joins TRBV4-1 to TRBJ1-4; D is ambiguous. The germline CDR1 and CDR2 sequences are MGHRA and YSYEKL. V shed 0 bases and J shed 11 bases, with 13 bases lying between them. This CDR3 spans 14 amino acids. The CDR3 spells CASSQDPGVGKLFF. In DNA, the CDR3 is TGCGCCAGCAGCCAAGATCCAGGCGTGGGTAAACTGTTTTTT.

V gene TRBV7-2 combines with J gene TRBJ2-7; 8 bases map to TRBD2. The V and J ends lost 4 bases and 0 bases, in that order; junction bases with no gene match: 8. Germline CDR1 is SGHTA and CDR2 is FQGNSA. CDR3 length equals 16 residues. The CDR3 bases are TGTGCCAGCAGCTCCGGGGGGGGCGCAAGCTCCTACGAGCAGTACTTC. Encoded protein: CASSSGGGASSYEQYF.

The J gene is TRBJ1-2, the V gene TRBV24-1; D is undetermined. The germline CDR1 and CDR2 sequences are KGHDR and SFDVKD. This CDR3 is built from 14 residues. V gave up 0 bases and J gave up 2 bases, with 6 bases separating them. This CDR3 reads CATSDLIKNYGYTF. The CDR3 coding sequence is TGTGCCACCAGTGATTTGATTAAAAACTATGGCTACACCTTC.

The gene calls are TRBV2 and TRBJ1-1; no clear D. The V and J ends lost 6 bases and 4 bases respectively, with 6 bases between them. This CDR3 is 11 amino acids long. Germline V gene sequence: CDR1 SNHLY, CDR2 FYNNEI. Here the CDR3 DNA reads TGTGCCAGCAGACGAGGCACTGAAGCTTTCTTT. The encoded protein is CASRRGTEAFF.

The V call is TRBV30, the J call TRBJ1-5; D is possibly TRBD1 (6 bases). The germline V and J ends were trimmed by 1 base and 5 bases, with 9 bases remaining between them. Germline-derived CDR1 and CDR2 are GTSNPN and SVGIG (reference sequence). This CDR3 has 13 residues. CDR3 residues: CAWSGDNYQPQHF. Here the CDR3 DNA reads TGTGCCTGGAGTGGGGACAACTATCAGCCCCAGCATTTT. The full variable domain, completed using reference TRBV30 and TRBJ1-5, is SQTIHQWPATLVQPVGSPLSLECTVEGTSNPNLYWYRQAAGRGLQLLFYSVGIGQISSEVPQNLSASRPQDRQFILSSKKLLLSDSGFYLCAWSGDNYQPQHFGDGTRLSIL.

The rearrangement links TRBV6-5 to TRBJ1-5, with 10 positions matching TRBD1. CDR1 and CDR2 from the germline V gene are MNHEY and SVGAGI. The CDR3 has 15 residues. V trimming: 6 bases; J trimming: 3 bases; junction bases outside the gene matches: 5. The chain's CDR3 is CASSPDRGPNQPQHF. The DNA for the CDR3 is TGTGCCAGCAGCCCCGACAGGGGGCCCAATCAGCCCCAGCATTTT.

This clone appeared a few times. The gene calls are TRBV18 and TRBJ1-6; 10 bases match TRBD1. Germline V gives CDR1 KGHSH, CDR2 LQKENI. V lost 4 bases and J lost 10; bases outside the gene matches: 7. This CDR3 has 15 amino acids. CDR3 sequence (DNA): TGTGCCAGCTCACGGGACAGGGGTCTTGAATCACCCCTCCACTTT. It specifies CASSRDRGLESPLHF.

The chain combines TRBV29-1 with TRBJ1-1; 7 nucleotides line up with TRBD1. The J segment lost 0 bases and the V segment lost 7 bases, leaving 5 bases of the junction unmatched. Germline V CDR1 and CDR2: SQVTM, ANQGSEA. CDR3 length equals 13 residues. DNA for the CDR3: TGCAGCGGGCGACAGGGAATGAACACTGAAGCTTTCTTT. As protein: CSGRQGMNTEAFF.